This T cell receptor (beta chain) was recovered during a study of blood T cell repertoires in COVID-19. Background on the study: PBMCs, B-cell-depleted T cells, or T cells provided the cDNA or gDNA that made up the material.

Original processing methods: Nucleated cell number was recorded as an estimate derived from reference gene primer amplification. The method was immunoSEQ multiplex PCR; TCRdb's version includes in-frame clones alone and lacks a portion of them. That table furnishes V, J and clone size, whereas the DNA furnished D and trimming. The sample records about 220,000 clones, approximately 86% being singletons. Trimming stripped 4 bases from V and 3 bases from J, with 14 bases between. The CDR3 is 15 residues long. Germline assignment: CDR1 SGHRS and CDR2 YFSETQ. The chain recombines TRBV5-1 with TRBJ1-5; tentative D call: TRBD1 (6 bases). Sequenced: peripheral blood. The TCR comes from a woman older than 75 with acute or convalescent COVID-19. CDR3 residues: CASSATGRDNQPQHF. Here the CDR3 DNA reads TGCGCCAGCAGCGCCACAGGGAGGGACAATCAGCCCCAGCATTTT.